These 19 T cell receptor beta chains share one sample of origin, sequenced in a study of cytomegalovirus exposure and HLA in healthy donors. Use of 60 Vbeta and 13 Jbeta primers characterized the PCR. The table came from immunoSEQ multiplex PCR; TCRdb's copy has only in-frame clones and leaves some out. The sample lists approximately 170,000 clones; roughly 80% were seen once. Specimen: PBMCs. The receptors originated from a male donor in good health and CMV-seronegative.

This clone has a handful of counts. J is TRBJ1-1 and V is TRBV5-6, with 9 bases identical to TRBD1. Germline assignment: CDR1 SGHDT and CDR2 YYEEEE. The CDR3 sequence is 19 residues long. V gave up 4 bases and J gave up 3 bases; unmatched junction bases: 19. The CDR3 coding sequence is TGTGCCAGCAGCCCAGCCATTTTGGGACAGGGCGGAGGGGACACTGAAGCTTTCTTT. The encoded protein is CASSPAILGQGGGDTEAFF.

The CDR3 region has the DNA TGTGCCAGCAGCACTCCGGGACAGCCTTCGGATACGCAGTATTTT. This sequence encodes CASSTPGQPSDTQYF. This chain connects TRBV7-2 to TRBJ2-3, with 7 bases matching TRBD1. Germline V CDR1 and CDR2: SGHTA, FQGNSA. This CDR3 has 15 residues. Trimming cost V 5 bases and J 6 bases; bases outside gene matches: 11.

The rearrangement joins TRBV5-1 to TRBJ2-5, with 15 bases identical to TRBD2. The CDR3 has 19 amino acids. J lost 2 bases, V lost 5 bases, and 13 bases had no gene match. Per the germline V gene, CDR1 is SGHRS and CDR2 is YFSETQ. CDR3 nucleotide sequence: TGCGCCAGCAGACGCCCCGGGACTAGCGGGGGGAACCGTCAAGAGACCCAGTACTTC. It translates to CASRRPGTSGGNRQETQYF.

The gene calls are TRBV15 and TRBJ2-5, with 13 bases identical to TRBD2. The CDR3 is made up of 14 amino acids. Germline values: CDR1 LNHNV, CDR2 YYDKDF (reference sequence). V shed 8 bases, J shed 3 bases, and the junction held 3 bases outside the gene matches. Here the CDR3 reads CATEGLAGKETQYF. In DNA, the CDR3 is TGTGCCACCGAGGGACTAGCGGGAAAAGAGACCCAGTACTTC.

This chain connects TRBV7-3 to TRBJ2-1; 7 bases match TRBD2. The CDR3 covers 15 residues. V trimming: 3 bases; J trimming: 4 bases; junction bases outside the gene matches: 6. Germline assignment: CDR1 SGHTA and CDR2 FQGTGA. The CDR3 nucleotides are TGTGCCAGCAGCTTCAGCCTAGCGGATTACAATGAGCAGTTCTTC. It encodes CASSFSLADYNEQFF.

The chain recombines TRBV9 with TRBJ1-3; D is ambiguous. V was clipped by 0 bases and J by 8 bases, with 9 bases between them. The CDR3 runs to 13 residues. The germline V gene encodes CDR1 SGDLS and CDR2 YYNGEE. The CDR3 region has the DNA TGTGCCAGCAGCGTAGCCCCAAGCTACACCATATATTTT. As protein: CASSVAPSYTIYF.

In its sample, this clone was seen a few times. V and J are TRBV7-9 and TRBJ1-5; TRBD1 matches 9 bases. The CDR3 runs to 14 residues. CDR1 is SEHNR and CDR2 is FQNEAQ in the germline V gene (reference sequence). Unmatched junction bases numbered 8, after V lost 5 bases and J lost 9 bases. The CDR3, as DNA: TGTGCCAGCAGCCGACAGGGGGAACAGGGGCCCCAGCATTTT. Amino acids: CASSRQGEQGPQHF.

In this sample, this clone turned up once. The V gene is TRBV19, the J gene TRBJ2-1; TRBD1 matches 10 bases. The CDR3 contains 16 residues. Germline trimming cut 5 bases from V and 3 bases from J; bases unmatched to any gene: 7. Germline loops: CDR1 LNHDA, CDR2 SQIVND (reference sequence). CDR3 region: CASSPVGQGYYNEQFF. The CDR3 nucleotides read TGTGCCAGTAGTCCGGTGGGACAGGGGTACTACAATGAGCAGTTCTTC.

Written as DNA, the CDR3 is TGCGCCAGCAGCCAAGATTGGAGCGGGGGGGCCCTAGATACGCAGTATTTT. Encoded protein: CASSQDWSGGALDTQYF. The chain joins TRBV4-3 to TRBJ2-3; the match to TRBD2 covers 10 bases. Germline V gene data show CDR1 as LGHNA and CDR2 as YSLEER. With 0 bases clipped from V and 5 bases from J, the junction kept 8 bases outside the gene matches. The CDR3 spans 17 residues.

The chain carries TRBV9 and TRBJ2-5; D perhaps matches TRBD2 (6 bases). The CDR3 covers 11 residues. The V end was cut by 10 bases, the J end by 5 bases, with 12 bases between. Germline V gene lookup returns CDR1 SGDLS and CDR2 YYNGEE. Written as DNA, the CDR3 is TGTGCCTCGGGGGAGGTGGAGACCCAGTACTTC. Translation gives CASGEVETQYF.

The chain couples TRBV4-2 to TRBJ2-1; D is unclear. Trimming took 0 bases from V and 0 from J, leaving 6 bases between them. CDR1 is LGHNA and CDR2 is YNFKEQ in the germline V gene. The CDR3 is 15 amino acids. The CDR3 spells CASSQDGLSYNEQFF. CDR3 nucleotides: TGTGCCAGCAGCCAAGACGGTCTCTCCTACAATGAGCAGTTCTTC.

CDR3 coding DNA: TGCGCCAGCAGCAGGACTAGCCTTAGCACAGATACGCAGTATTTT. Translated, it gives CASSRTSLSTDTQYF. This chain uses TRBV5-1 with TRBJ2-3, with 8 nucleotides matching TRBD2. V was clipped by 4 bases and J by 0 bases; unmatched bases: 4. CDR1 and CDR2 (germline): SGHRS, YFSETQ. The length of the CDR3 is 15 residues.

The V gene is TRBV15, the J gene TRBJ1-5, with D perhaps TRBD1 (6 bases). Between the trimmed V and J ends, which lost 0 bases and 5 bases, there was a span of 11 bases. The CDR3 runs 15 residues. The V gene's germline CDR1 is LNHNV and CDR2 YYDKDF (reference sequence). CDR3 sequence: CATSRDRGEHQPQHF. CDR3 DNA sequence: TGTGCCACCAGCAGAGACAGGGGTGAGCATCAGCCCCAGCATTTT.

Turning to this clone: In the same sample, other DNA sequences code for this CDR3. The chain joins TRBV19 to TRBJ2-7; D is unresolved. Germline lookup yields CDR1 LNHDA and CDR2 SQIVND (reference sequence). Trimming cost V 1 base and J 0 bases, with 4 bases left between them. The CDR3 spans 13 residues. CDR3 bases: TGTGCCAGTAGTATAGGGCTCTCCTACGAGCAGTACTTC. It translates to CASSIGLSYEQYF.

The chain recombines TRBV7-3 with TRBJ1-6, with a tentative D call TRBD1 (6 bases). Germline V lookup: CDR1 SGHTA, CDR2 FQGTGA. The CDR3 runs to 14 residues. Trimming took 6 bases from V and 7 from J, leaving 13 bases between them. CDR3 amino acids: CASRKDSRNSPLHF. For the CDR3, the DNA is TGTGCCAGCAGAAAGGACAGTCGAAATTCACCCCTCCACTTT.

This clone was seen only once. This chain connects TRBV4-2 to TRBJ2-1; D is unclear. CDR1 is LGHNA and CDR2 is YNFKEQ in the germline V gene. This CDR3 spans 16 amino acids. V gave up 0 bases and J gave up 0 bases, with 9 bases separating them. CDR3 residues: CASSQDGSHSYNEQFF. The CDR3 DNA follows: TGTGCCAGCAGCCAAGATGGTAGCCACTCCTACAATGAGCAGTTCTTC.

This chain joins TRBV6-1 and TRBJ2-7; tentatively, D is TRBD1 (5 bases). Germline assignment: CDR1 MNHNS and CDR2 SASEGT. This CDR3 has 14 residues. Trimming left V 4 bases short and J 0 bases short, with 10 bases between. The CDR3 DNA follows: TGTGCCAGCAGTGGACAGTGGAGCTCCTACGAGCAGTACTTC. This translates into CASSGQWSSYEQYF.

The V call is TRBV15, the J call TRBJ2-1; 7 positions agree with TRBD2. With V trimmed by 4 bases and J by 4 bases, 4 bases remained unmatched. Germline V gene lookup returns CDR1 LNHNV and CDR2 YYDKDF (reference sequence). The CDR3 contains 14 residues. The CDR3 DNA is TGTGCCACCAGCAACCCTAGCGGATACAATGAGCAGTTCTTC. This encodes CATSNPSGYNEQFF.

This chain links TRBV6-1 with TRBJ1-2; TRBD1 is a possible D gene (6 bases). This CDR3 is built from 15 residues. CDR1 and CDR2 from the germline V gene are MNHNS and SASEGT. Trimming took 4 bases from V and 6 from J, leaving 18 bases between them. The CDR3 loop reads CASSASDRVGDGYTF. CDR3 coding DNA: TGTGCCAGCAGTGCGTCGGACAGAGTTGGAGATGGCTACACCTTC.